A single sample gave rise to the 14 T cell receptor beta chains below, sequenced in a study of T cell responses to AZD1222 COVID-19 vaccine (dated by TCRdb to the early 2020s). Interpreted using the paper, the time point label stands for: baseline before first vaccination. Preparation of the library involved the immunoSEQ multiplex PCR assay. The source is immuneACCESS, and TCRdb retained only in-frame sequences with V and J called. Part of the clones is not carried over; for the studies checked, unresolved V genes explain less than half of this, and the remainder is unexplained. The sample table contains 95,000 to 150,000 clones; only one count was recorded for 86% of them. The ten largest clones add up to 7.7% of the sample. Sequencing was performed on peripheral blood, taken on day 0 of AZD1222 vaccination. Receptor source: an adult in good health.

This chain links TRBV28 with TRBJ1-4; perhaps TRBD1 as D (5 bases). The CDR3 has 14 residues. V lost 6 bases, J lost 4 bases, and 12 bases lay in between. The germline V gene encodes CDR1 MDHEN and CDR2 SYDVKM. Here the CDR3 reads CASRARDGNEKLFF. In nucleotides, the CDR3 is TGTGCCAGCAGGGCTCGGGACGGTAATGAAAAACTGTTTTTT.

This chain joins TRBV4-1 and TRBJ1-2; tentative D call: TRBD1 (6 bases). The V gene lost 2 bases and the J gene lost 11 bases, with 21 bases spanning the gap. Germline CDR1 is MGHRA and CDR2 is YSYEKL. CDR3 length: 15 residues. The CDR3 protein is CASSQSPRTDPGYTF. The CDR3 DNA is TGCGCCAGCAGCCAAAGCCCACGGACAGACCCGGGGTACACCTTC.

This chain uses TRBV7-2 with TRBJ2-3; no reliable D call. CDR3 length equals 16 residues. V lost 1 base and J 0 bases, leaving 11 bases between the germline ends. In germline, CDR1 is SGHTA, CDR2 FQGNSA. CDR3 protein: CASSLGALYSTDTQYF. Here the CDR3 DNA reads TGTGCCAGCAGCTTAGGTGCGCTTTACAGCACAGATACGCAGTATTTT.

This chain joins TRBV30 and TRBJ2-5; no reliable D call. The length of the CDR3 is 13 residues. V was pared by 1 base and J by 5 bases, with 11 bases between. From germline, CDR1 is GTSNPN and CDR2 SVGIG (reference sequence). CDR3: CAWSGAARETQYF. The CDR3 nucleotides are TGTGCCTGGAGTGGGGCGGCGCGGGAGACCCAGTACTTC.

In nucleotides, the CDR3 is TGTGCCAGCAGCCAGCGGACAGGGGCCGGCTACACCTTC. Amino acids: CASSQRTGAGYTF. The chain links TRBV3-1 (or the pseudogene TRBV3-2) to TRBJ1-2; the match to TRBD1 covers 9 bases. The germline gives CDR1 LGHDT, CDR2 YNNKEL (reference sequence). Losses at the gene ends were 3 bases for V and 8 bases for J; bases not matched to a gene: 4. The CDR3 is 13 amino acids.

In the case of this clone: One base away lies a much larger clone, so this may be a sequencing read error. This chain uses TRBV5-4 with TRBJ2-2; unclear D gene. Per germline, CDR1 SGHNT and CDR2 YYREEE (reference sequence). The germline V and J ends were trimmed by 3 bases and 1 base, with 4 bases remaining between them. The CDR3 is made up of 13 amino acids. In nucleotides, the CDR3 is TGTGCCAGCAGCTCAGGGAACACCGGGGAGCTGTTTTTT. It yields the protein CASSSGNTGELFF.

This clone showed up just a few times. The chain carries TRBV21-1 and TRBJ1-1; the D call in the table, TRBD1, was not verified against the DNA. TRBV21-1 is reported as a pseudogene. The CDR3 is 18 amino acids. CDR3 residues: CASSKERGRGLGNTEAFF. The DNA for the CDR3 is TGTGCCAGCAGCAAAGAGAGGGGCAGGGGGCTTGGGAACACTGAAGCTTTCTTT.

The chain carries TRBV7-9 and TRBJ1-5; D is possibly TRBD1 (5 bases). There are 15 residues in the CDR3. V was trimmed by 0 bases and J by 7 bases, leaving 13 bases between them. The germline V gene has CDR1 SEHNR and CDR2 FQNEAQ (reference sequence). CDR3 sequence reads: CASSLAGGVEQPQHF. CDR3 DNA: TGTGCCAGCAGCTTAGCGGGAGGGGTCGAGCAGCCCCAGCATTTT.

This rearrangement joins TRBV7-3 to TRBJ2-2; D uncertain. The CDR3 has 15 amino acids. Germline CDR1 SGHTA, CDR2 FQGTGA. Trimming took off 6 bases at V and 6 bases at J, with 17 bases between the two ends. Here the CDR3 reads CASRSDQTLAGELFF. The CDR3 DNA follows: TGTGCCAGCAGGTCTGACCAAACTCTGGCCGGGGAGCTGTTTTTT. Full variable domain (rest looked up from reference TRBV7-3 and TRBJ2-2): GAGVSQTPSNKVTEKGKYVELRCDPISGHTALYWYRQSLGQGPEFLIYFQGTGAADDSGLPNDRFFAVRPEGSVSTLKIQRTERGDSAVYLCASRSDQTLAGELFFGEGSRLTVL.

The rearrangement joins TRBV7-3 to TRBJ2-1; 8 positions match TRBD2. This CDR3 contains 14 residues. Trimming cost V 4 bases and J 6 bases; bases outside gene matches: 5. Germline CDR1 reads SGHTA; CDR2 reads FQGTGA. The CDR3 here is CASSSGGNTNEQFF. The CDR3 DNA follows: TGTGCCAGCAGCTCGGGGGGGAACACCAATGAGCAGTTCTTC. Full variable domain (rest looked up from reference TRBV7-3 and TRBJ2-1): GAGVSQTPSNKVTEKGKYVELRCDPISGHTALYWYRQSLGQGPEFLIYFQGTGAADDSGLPNDRFFAVRPEGSVSTLKIQRTERGDSAVYLCASSSGGNTNEQFFGPGTRLTVL.

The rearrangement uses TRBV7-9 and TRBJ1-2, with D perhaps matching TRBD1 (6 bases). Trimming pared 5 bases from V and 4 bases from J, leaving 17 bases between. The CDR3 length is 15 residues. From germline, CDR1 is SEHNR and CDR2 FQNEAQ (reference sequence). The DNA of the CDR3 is TGTGCCAGCAGCCCAGGTGGGGGCGCCGGCTATGGCTACACCTTC. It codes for CASSPGGGAGYGYTF. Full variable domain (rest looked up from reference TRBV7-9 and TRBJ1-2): DTGVSQNPRHKITKRGQNVTFRCDPISEHNRLYWYRQTLGQGPEFLTYFQNEAQLEKSRLLSDRFSAERPKGSFSTLEIQRTEQGDSAMYLCASSPGGGAGYGYTFGSGTRLTVV.

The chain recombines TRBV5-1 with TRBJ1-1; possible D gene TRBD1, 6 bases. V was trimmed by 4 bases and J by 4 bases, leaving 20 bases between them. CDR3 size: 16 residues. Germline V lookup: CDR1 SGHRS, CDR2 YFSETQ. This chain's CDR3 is CASSPDPGAWGTEAFF. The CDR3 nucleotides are TGCGCCAGCAGCCCGGACCCAGGGGCTTGGGGCACTGAAGCTTTCTTT.

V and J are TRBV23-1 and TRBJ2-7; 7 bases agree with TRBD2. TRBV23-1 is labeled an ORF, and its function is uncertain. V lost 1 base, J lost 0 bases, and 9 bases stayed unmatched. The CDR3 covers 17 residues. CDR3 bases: TGCGCCAGCAGTCAATTATATAAGCGGGAAGGCTCCTACGAGCAGTACTTC. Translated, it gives CASSQLYKREGSYEQYF.

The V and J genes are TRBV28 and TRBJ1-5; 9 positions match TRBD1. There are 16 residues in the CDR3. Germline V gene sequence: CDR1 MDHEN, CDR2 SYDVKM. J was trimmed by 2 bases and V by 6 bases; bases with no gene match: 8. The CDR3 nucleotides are TGTGCCAGCAGAGCAACAGGGGGCGCGGGCAATCAGCCCCAGCATTTT. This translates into CASRATGGAGNQPQHF.